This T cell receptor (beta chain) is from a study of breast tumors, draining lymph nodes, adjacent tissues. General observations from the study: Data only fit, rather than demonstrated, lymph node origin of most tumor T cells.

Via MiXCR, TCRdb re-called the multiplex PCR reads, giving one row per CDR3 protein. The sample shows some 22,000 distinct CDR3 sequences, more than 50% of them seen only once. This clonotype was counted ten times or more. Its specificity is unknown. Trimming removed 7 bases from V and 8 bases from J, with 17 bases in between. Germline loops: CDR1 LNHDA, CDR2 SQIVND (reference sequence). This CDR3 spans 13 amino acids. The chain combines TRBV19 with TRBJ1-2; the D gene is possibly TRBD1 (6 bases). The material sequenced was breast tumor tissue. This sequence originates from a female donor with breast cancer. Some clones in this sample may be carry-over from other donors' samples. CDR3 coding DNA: TGTGCCAGTACCGATACAGGGTATGAGGGCTACACCTTC. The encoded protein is CASTDTGYEGYTF.